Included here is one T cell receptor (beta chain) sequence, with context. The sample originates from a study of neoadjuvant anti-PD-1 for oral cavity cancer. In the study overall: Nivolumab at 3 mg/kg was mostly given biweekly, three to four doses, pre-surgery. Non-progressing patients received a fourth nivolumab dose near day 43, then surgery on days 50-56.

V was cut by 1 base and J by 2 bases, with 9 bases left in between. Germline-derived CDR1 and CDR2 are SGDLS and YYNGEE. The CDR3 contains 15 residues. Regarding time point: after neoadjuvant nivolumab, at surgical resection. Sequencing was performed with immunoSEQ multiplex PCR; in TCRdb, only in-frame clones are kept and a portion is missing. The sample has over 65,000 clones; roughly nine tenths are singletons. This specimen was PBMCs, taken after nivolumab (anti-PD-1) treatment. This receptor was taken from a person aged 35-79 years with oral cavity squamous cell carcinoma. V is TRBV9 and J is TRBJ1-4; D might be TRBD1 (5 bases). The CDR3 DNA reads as TGTGCCAGCAGCGTACACCAGGGTACTAATGAAAAACTGTTTTTT. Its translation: CASSVHQGTNEKLFF. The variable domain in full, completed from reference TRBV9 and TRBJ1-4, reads DSGVTQTPKHLITATGQRVTLRCSPRSGDLSVYWYQQSLDQGLQFLIQYYNGEERAKGNILERFSAQQFPDLHSELNLSSLELGDSALYFCASSVHQGTNEKLFFGSGTQLSVL.